This T cell receptor beta chain was sequenced during a study of lymphopenia after photon versus proton radiotherapy. The study, taken as a whole, reports: Under photons, naive T cells and diversity fell while effector/memory populations rose.

Using immunoSEQ multiplex PCR, the repertoire was profiled, and TCRdb retains in-frame clones only, with some absent. The data hold tens of thousands of clones, with approximately 84% observed a single time. Concerning this clone itself: Its antigen is still unknown.

The CDR3 has 15 residues. The germline CDR1 and CDR2 sequences are SGDLS and YYNGEE. After removal of 3 bases from V and 4 bases from J, the junction contained 6 bases not matched to a gene. This chain uses TRBV9 with TRBJ1-4; 7 bases map to TRBD1. The source of this sequence is a woman in her sixties or seventies with pancreatic cancer. The sample here was peripheral blood, taken from a patient treated with proton-based radiotherapy. The CDR3 loop reads CASSAVTGSNEKLFF. The CDR3 nucleotides read TGTGCCAGCAGCGCAGTGACAGGGAGTAATGAAAAACTGTTTTTT.